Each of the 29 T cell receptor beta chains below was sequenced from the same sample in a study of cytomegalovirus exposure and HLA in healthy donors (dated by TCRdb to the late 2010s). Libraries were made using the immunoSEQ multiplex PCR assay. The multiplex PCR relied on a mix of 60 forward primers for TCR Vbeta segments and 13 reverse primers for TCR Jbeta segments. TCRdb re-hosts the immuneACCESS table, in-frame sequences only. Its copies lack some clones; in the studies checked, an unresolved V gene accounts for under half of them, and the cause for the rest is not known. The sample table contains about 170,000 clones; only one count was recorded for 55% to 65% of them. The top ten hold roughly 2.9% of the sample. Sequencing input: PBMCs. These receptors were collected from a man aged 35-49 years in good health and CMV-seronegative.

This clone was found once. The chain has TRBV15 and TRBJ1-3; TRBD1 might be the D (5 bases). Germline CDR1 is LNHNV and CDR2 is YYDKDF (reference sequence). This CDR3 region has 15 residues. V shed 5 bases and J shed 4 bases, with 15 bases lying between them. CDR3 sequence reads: CATSPSGGSGNTIYF. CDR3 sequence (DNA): TGTGCCACCAGCCCCTCTGGGGGGTCCGGAAACACCATATATTTT.

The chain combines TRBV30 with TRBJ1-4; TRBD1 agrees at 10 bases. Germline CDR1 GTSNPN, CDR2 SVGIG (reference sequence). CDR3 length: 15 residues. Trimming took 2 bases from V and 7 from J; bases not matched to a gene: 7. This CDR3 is CAWSPTGTGVEKLFF. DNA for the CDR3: TGTGCCTGGAGTCCGACCGGGACAGGGGTTGAAAAACTGTTTTTT.

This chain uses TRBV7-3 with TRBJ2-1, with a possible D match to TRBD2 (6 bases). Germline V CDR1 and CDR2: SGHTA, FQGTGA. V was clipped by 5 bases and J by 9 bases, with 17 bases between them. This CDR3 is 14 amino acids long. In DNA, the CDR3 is TGTGCCAGCAGCCCCGGGACTTCCCGGCGTGAGCAGTTCTTC. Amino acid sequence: CASSPGTSRREQFF.

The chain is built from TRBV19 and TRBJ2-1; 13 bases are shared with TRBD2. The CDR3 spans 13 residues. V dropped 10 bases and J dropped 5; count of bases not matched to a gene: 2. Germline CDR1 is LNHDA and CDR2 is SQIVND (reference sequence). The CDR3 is CAIGTSGNNEQFF. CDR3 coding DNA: TGTGCCATAGGGACTAGCGGGAACAATGAGCAGTTCTTC.

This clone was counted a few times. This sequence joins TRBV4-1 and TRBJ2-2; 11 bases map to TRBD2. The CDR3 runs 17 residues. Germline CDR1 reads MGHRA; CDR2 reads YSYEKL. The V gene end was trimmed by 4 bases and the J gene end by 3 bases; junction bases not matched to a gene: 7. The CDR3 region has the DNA TGCGCCAGCAGCCGAACACTAGCGGGGGACTACACCGGGGAGCTGTTTTTT. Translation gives CASSRTLAGDYTGELFF.

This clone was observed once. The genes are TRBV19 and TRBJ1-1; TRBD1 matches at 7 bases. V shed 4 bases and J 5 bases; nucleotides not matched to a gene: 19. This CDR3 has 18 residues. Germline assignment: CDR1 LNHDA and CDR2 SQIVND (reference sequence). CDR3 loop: CASSTRTGQKKGTTEAFF. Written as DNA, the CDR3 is TGTGCCAGTAGTACTAGGACAGGACAAAAAAAGGGGACGACTGAAGCTTTCTTT.

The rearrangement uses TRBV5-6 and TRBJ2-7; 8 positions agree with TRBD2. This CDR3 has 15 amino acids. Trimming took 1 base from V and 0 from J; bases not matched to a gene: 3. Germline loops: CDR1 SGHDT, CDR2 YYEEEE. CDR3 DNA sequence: TGTGCCAGCAGCTTGTCGGGGGGGCCCTCCTACGAGCAGTACTTC. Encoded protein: CASSLSGGPSYEQYF.

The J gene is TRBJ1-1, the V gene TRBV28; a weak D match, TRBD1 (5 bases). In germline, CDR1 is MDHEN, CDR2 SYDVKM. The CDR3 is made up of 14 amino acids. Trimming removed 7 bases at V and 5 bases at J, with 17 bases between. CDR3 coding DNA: TGTGCCAGCATCTCAGGGCCCGGGTGGACTGAAGCTTTCTTT. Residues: CASISGPGWTEAFF.

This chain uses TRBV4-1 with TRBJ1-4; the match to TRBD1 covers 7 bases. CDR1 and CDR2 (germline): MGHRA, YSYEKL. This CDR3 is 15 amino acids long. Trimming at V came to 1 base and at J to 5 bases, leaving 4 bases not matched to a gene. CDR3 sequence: CASSQAGTANEKLFF. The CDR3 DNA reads TGCGCCAGCAGCCAAGCTGGGACAGCGAATGAAAAACTGTTTTTT.

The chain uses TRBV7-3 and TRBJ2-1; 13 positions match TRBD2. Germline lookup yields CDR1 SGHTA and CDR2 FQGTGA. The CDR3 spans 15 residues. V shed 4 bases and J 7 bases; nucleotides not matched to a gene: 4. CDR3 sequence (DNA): TGTGCCAGCAGCTGGACTAGCGGGAGCGATAATGAGCAGTTCTTC. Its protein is CASSWTSGSDNEQFF.

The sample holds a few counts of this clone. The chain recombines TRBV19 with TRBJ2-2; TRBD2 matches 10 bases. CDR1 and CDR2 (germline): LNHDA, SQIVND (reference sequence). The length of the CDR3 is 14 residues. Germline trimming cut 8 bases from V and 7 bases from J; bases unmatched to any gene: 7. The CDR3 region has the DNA TGTGCCAGTCTAGCGGGAGTTCCCAACGGGGAGCTGTTTTTT. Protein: CASLAGVPNGELFF.

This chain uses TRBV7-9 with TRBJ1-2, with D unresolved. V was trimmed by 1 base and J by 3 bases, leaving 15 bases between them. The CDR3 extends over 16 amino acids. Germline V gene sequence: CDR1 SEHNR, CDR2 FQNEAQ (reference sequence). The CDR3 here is CASSLGRTAKDYGYTF. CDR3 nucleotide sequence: TGTGCCAGCAGCTTAGGTAGAACCGCGAAAGACTATGGCTACACCTTC. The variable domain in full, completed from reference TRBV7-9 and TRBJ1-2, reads DTGVSQNPRHKITKRGQNVTFRCDPISEHNRLYWYRQTLGQGPEFLTYFQNEAQLEKSRLLSDRFSAERPKGSFSTLEIQRTEQGDSAMYLCASSLGRTAKDYGYTFGSGTRLTVV.

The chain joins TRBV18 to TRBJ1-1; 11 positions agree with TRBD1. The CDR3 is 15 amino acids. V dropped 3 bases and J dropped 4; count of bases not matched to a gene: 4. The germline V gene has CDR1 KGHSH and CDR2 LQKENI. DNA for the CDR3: TGTGCCAGCTCACCCGGACAGGGGGCGTTCACTGAAGCTTTCTTT. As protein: CASSPGQGAFTEAFF.

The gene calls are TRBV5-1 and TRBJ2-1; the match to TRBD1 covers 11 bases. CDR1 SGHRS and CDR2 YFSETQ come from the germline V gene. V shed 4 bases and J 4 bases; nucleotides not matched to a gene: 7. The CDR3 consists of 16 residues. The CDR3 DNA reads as TGCGCCAGCAGCCGAGGGACAGGGGGAAATTACAATGAGCAGTTCTTC. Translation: CASSRGTGGNYNEQFF.

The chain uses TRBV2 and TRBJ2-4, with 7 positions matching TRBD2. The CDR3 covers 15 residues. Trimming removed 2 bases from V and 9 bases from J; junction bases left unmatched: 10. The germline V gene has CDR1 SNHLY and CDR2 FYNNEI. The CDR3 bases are TGTGCCAGCAGTGAATGGCTAGCGGCGCGTAGCATTCAGTACTTC. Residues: CASSEWLAARSIQYF.

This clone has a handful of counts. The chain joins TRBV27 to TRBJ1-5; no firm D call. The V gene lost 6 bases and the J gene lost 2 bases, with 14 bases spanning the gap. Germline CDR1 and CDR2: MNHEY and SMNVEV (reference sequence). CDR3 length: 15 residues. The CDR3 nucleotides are TGTGCCAGCAGGGCCCGGAGGCCGGGCAATCAGCCCCAGCATTTT. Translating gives CASRARRPGNQPQHF.

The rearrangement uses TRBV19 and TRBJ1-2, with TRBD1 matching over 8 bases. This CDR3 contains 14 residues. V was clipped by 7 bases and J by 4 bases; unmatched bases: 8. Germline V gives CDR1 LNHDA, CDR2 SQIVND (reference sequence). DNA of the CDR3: TGTGCCAGTAATCACGGACAGGGAGCCTATGGCTACACCTTC. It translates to CASNHGQGAYGYTF.

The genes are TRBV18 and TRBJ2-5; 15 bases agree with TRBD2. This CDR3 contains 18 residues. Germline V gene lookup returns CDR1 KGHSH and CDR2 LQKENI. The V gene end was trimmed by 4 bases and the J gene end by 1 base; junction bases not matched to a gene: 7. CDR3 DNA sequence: TGTGCCAGCTCACTCGGACTAGCGGGAGGGCCTGTCCAAGAGACCCAGTACTTC. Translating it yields CASSLGLAGGPVQETQYF.

CDR3 sequence: CSVQLAGEVETQYF. The CDR3 nucleotides are TGCAGCGTCCAGCTAGCGGGAGAAGTGGAGACCCAGTACTTC. This chain uses TRBV29-1 with TRBJ2-5, with TRBD2 identical over 10 bases. After removal of 6 bases from V and 5 bases from J, the junction contained 9 bases not matched to a gene. The CDR3 has 14 residues. The germline V gene has CDR1 SQVTM and CDR2 ANQGSEA. Filled out from reference TRBV29-1 and TRBJ2-5, the complete variable domain reads SAVISQKPSRDICQRGTSLTIQCQVDSQVTMMFWYRQQPGQSLTLIATANQGSEATYESGFVIDKFPISRPNLTFSTLTVSNMSPEDSSIYLCSVQLAGEVETQYFGPGTRLLVL.

The DNA of the CDR3 is TGTGCCAGCAGCATACCGACAGGGGGCGCAACAGATACGCAGTATTTT. Encoded protein: CASSIPTGGATDTQYF. The chain carries TRBV5-4 and TRBJ2-3; 10 bases fit TRBD1. This CDR3 spans 16 amino acids. V trimming: 4 bases; J trimming: 3 bases; junction bases outside the gene matches: 8. Per germline, CDR1 SGHNT and CDR2 YYREEE (reference sequence).

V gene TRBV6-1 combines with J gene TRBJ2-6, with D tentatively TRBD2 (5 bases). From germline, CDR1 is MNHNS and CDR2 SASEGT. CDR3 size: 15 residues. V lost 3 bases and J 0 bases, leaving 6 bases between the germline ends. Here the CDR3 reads CASSEGSSGANVLTF. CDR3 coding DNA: TGTGCCAGCAGTGAGGGGAGCTCTGGGGCCAACGTCCTGACTTTC.

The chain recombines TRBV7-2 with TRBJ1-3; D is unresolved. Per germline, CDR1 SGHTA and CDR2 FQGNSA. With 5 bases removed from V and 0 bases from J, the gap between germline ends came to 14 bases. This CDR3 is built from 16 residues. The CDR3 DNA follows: TGTGCCAGCAGCCCCAACAGTCCGAGCTCTGGAAACACCATATATTTT. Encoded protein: CASSPNSPSSGNTIYF.

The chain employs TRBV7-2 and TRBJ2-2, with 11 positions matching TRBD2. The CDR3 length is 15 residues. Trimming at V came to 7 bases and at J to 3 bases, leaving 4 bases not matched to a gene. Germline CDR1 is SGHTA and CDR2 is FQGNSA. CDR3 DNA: TGTGCCAGCACCGGGACTAGCGGATACACCGGGGAGCTGTTTTTT. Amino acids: CASTGTSGYTGELFF.

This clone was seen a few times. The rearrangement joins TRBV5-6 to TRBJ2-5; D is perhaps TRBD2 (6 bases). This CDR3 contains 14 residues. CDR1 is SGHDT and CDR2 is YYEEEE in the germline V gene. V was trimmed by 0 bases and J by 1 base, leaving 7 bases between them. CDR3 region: CASSLGEVQETQYF. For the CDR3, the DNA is TGTGCCAGCAGCTTGGGGGAGGTCCAAGAGACCCAGTACTTC.

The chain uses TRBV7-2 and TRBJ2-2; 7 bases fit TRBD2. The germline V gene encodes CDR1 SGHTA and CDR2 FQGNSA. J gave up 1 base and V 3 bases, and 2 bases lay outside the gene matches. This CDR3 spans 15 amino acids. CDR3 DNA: TGTGCCAGCAGCTTTCGGACTAGGAACACCGGGGAGCTGTTTTTT. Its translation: CASSFRTRNTGELFF. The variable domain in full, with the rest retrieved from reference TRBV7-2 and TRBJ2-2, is GAGVSQSPSNKVTEKGKDVELRCDPISGHTALYWYRQSLGQGLEFLIYFQGNSAPDKSGLPSDRFSAERTGGSVSTLTIQRTQQEDSAVYLCASSFRTRNTGELFFGEGSRLTVL.

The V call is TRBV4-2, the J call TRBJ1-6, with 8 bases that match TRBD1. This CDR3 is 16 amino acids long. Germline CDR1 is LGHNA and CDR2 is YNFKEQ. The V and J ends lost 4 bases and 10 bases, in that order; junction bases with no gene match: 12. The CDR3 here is CASSPELRDRYSPLHF. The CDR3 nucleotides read TGTGCCAGCAGCCCCGAACTCCGGGACAGGTACTCACCCCTCCACTTT.

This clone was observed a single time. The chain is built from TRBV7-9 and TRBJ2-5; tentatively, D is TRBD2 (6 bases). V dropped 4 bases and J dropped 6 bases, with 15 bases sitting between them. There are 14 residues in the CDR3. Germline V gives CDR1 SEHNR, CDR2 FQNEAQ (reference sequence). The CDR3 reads CASSSSLAKQTQYF. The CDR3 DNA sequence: TGTGCCAGCAGCTCCTCCCTAGCGAAGCAGACCCAGTACTTC.

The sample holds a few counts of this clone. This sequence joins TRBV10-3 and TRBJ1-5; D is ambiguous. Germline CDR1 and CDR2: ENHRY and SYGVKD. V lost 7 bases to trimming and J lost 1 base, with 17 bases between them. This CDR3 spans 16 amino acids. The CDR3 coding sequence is TGTGCCATCATAGCGCCAAGGGTATCGAGCAATCAGCCCCAGCATTTT. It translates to CAIIAPRVSSNQPQHF.

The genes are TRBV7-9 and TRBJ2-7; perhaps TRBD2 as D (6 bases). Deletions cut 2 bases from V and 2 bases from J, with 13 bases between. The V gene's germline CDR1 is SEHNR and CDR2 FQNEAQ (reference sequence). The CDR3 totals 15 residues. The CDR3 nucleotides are TGTGCCAGCAGCTTATATGGCGGGGTGACCTACGAGCAGTACTTC. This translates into CASSLYGGVTYEQYF.